This passage covers 2 T cell receptor beta chains from one sample sequenced in a study of ipilimumab plus nivolumab after autologous stem cell transplantation. Sequencing was performed with immunoSEQ multiplex PCR; in TCRdb, only in-frame clones are kept and a portion is missing. The table records roughly 16,000 clones, approximately 75% of them present only once. Sample: PBMCs, taken in a trial of ipilimumab plus nivolumab as post-transplant consolidation. The origin of the receptors is a male donor with diffuse large B-cell lymphoma.

This chain links TRBV29-1 with TRBJ1-1; no clear D gene. V was trimmed by 3 bases and J by 0 bases, leaving 2 bases between them. Germline values: CDR1 SQVTM, CDR2 ANQGSEA. The CDR3 contains 11 residues. CDR3 bases: TGCAGCGTTGAGGTGAACACTGAAGCTTTCTTT. This encodes CSVEVNTEAFF. Filled out from reference TRBV29-1 and TRBJ1-1, the complete variable domain reads SAVISQKPSRDICQRGTSLTIQCQVDSQVTMMFWYRQQPGQSLTLIATANQGSEATYESGFVIDKFPISRPNLTFSTLTVSNMSPEDSSIYLCSVEVNTEAFFGQGTRLTVV.

This sequence joins TRBV5-1 and TRBJ2-2; 9 bases fit TRBD1. Per the germline V gene, CDR1 is SGHRS and CDR2 is YFSETQ. The CDR3 totals 15 residues. V lost 4 bases and J lost 3; bases outside the gene matches: 4. The CDR3 protein is CASSPGDRDTGELFF. DNA of the CDR3: TGCGCCAGCAGCCCGGGGGACAGGGACACCGGGGAGCTGTTTTTT.